Listed here are 27 T cell receptor beta chains from one sample, sequenced in a study of blood T cell repertoires in COVID-19. TCRdb's copy holds only in-frame clones and misses some; the assay was immunoSEQ multiplex PCR. The sample consists of some 60,000 clones, around 83% of them appearing once. The sequenced sample consisted of peripheral blood. These receptors all stem from a man in his fifties with COVID-19, enrolled during active disease.

In this sample, this clone turned up once. The rearrangement links TRBV11-2 to TRBJ1-5; a weak D match, TRBD1 (5 bases). The CDR3 is made up of 16 amino acids. Germline CDR1 is SGHAT and CDR2 is FQNNGV. V shed 0 bases and J shed 2 bases, with 11 bases lying between them. The CDR3 loop is CASSLEGARGNQPQHF. In DNA, the CDR3 is TGTGCCAGCAGCTTAGAAGGGGCTAGGGGCAATCAGCCCCAGCATTTT.

This chain connects TRBV19 to TRBJ1-2; 7 nucleotides match TRBD1. Looked up from germline, CDR1 is LNHDA and CDR2 is SQIVND (reference sequence). Trimming at V came to 5 bases and at J to 6 bases, leaving 9 bases not matched to a gene. There are 14 residues in the CDR3. As DNA, the CDR3 is TGTGCCAGTAGTGTCCGGGACAGTCCCAATGGCTACACCTTC. It codes for CASSVRDSPNGYTF. Full variable domain (remainder filled in from reference TRBV19 and TRBJ1-2): DGGITQSPKYLFRKEGQNVTLSCEQNLNHDAMYWYRQDPGQGLRLIYYSQIVNDFQKGDIAEGYSVSREKKESFPLTVTSAQKNPTAFYLCASSVRDSPNGYTFGSGTRLTVV.

The chain couples TRBV6-5 to TRBJ2-5, with 8 positions matching TRBD1. The length of the CDR3 is 14 residues. Germline CDR1 reads MNHEY; CDR2 reads SVGAGI. The J segment lost 5 bases and the V segment lost 4 bases, leaving 6 bases of the junction unmatched. The CDR3 loop is CASSWTGPRETQYF. The CDR3 region has the DNA TGTGCCAGCAGTTGGACAGGGCCGAGGGAGACCCAGTACTTC.

The chain uses TRBV3-1 (or the pseudogene TRBV3-2) and TRBJ1-3, with 7 bases fitting TRBD1. V lost 4 bases to trimming and J lost 1 base; unmatched junction nucleotides: 4. The germline V gene has CDR1 LGHDT and CDR2 YNNKEL (reference sequence). The CDR3 consists of 15 residues. The CDR3: CASSPRQGSGNTIYF. Here the CDR3 DNA reads TGTGCCAGCAGCCCCAGACAGGGTTCTGGAAACACCATATATTTT.

CDR3 in DNA: TGTGCCAGCAGCCCGGGACAGAAGACTTATGGCTACACCTTC. Its translation is CASSPGQKTYGYTF. The genes are TRBV28 and TRBJ1-2; 7 bases agree with TRBD1. V shed 6 bases and J 5 bases; nucleotides not matched to a gene: 9. This CDR3 spans 14 amino acids. CDR1 is MDHEN, CDR2 SYDVKM, per germline.

The CDR3 DNA is TGTGCCAGCAGCTTAGTCTGGCGGGAGGGCTTAGATACGCAGTATTTT. Translated: CASSLVWREGLDTQYF. This chain uses TRBV7-9 with TRBJ2-3, with TRBD2 matching 9 bases. Unmatched junction bases numbered 7, after V lost 1 base and J lost 5 bases. The CDR3 runs 16 residues. Per germline, CDR1 SEHNR and CDR2 FQNEAQ (reference sequence).

This chain connects TRBV3-1 (or the pseudogene TRBV3-2) to TRBJ2-7; 10 bases agree with TRBD2. From germline, CDR1 is LGHDT and CDR2 YNNKEL (reference sequence). J gave up 2 bases and V 1 base, and 5 bases lay outside the gene matches. The CDR3 is 16 amino acids. This CDR3 is CASSQGQAGGAYEQYF. As DNA, the CDR3 is TGTGCCAGCAGCCAAGGGCAAGCGGGAGGGGCCTACGAGCAGTACTTC.

The chain recombines TRBV18 with TRBJ2-2; 9 bases match TRBD2. The CDR3 has 16 amino acids. Germline V gene data show CDR1 as KGHSH and CDR2 as LQKENI. Trimming at V came to 3 bases and at J to 0 bases, leaving 2 bases not matched to a gene. CDR3 DNA sequence: TGTGCCAGCTCACCGACTAGCGGAGCGAACACCGGGGAGCTGTTTTTT. It codes for CASSPTSGANTGELFF.

The chain links TRBV7-8 to TRBJ2-2; TRBD1 is a possible D gene (6 bases). Germline V gene lookup returns CDR1 SGHVS and CDR2 FQNEAQ. Trimming stripped 4 bases from V and 1 base from J, with 13 bases between. This CDR3 is 16 amino acids long. The CDR3: CASSSTGHLNTGELFF. The CDR3 DNA follows: TGTGCCAGCAGCTCGACGGGACACCTGAACACCGGGGAGCTGTTTTTT.

The V and J genes are TRBV19 and TRBJ2-1, with 13 bases that match TRBD2. J was trimmed by 6 bases and V by 6 bases; bases with no gene match: 11. Germline V gene sequence: CDR1 LNHDA, CDR2 SQIVND (reference sequence). The CDR3 is 17 amino acids. CDR3 coding DNA: TGTGCCAGTAGCCCCTGGACTAGCGGGAGTATGGTCAATGAGCAGTTCTTC. Its translation is CASSPWTSGSMVNEQFF.

The chain has TRBV24-1 and TRBJ2-3, with a weak D call TRBD1 (7 bases). This CDR3 contains 15 residues. Trimming shortened V by 4 bases and J by 5 bases, and 15 bases separated the two germline ends. Germline assignment: CDR1 KGHDR and CDR2 SFDVKD. CDR3 coding DNA: TGTGCCACCAGTGAACCAGGGGGGATGGTAGATACGCAGTATTTT. Translation gives CATSEPGGMVDTQYF.

The CDR3 DNA reads as TGCAGTGCTAGTGATCCCGTCGGGGGCGAGCAGTACTTC. Its translation: CSASDPVGGEQYF. The rearrangement joins TRBV20-1 to TRBJ2-7, with D tentatively TRBD2 (6 bases). This CDR3 is 13 amino acids long. The ends were cut back, 3 bases at V and 6 bases at J, with 15 bases in the middle. Germline V lookup: CDR1 DFQATT, CDR2 SNEGSKA (reference sequence).

The chain recombines TRBV9 with TRBJ1-1; 7 bases match TRBD1. The CDR3 totals 15 residues. With 3 bases clipped from V and 0 bases from J, the junction kept 5 bases outside the gene matches. Germline CDR1 SGDLS, CDR2 YYNGEE. CDR3 coding DNA: TGTGCCAGCAGCGCGTCGGGACAGATGAACACTGAAGCTTTCTTT. Translated, it gives CASSASGQMNTEAFF.

The J gene is TRBJ1-3, the V gene TRBV27; D perhaps matches TRBD1 (6 bases). The CDR3 contains 14 residues. Germline-derived CDR1 and CDR2 are MNHEY and SMNVEV (reference sequence). Trimming left V 5 bases short and J 4 bases short, with 12 bases between. CDR3 loop: CASSTGTRGNTIYF. DNA for the CDR3: TGTGCCAGCAGTACTGGGACAAGGGGAAACACCATATATTTT.

This clone was seen a single time. This rearrangement joins TRBV19 to TRBJ1-5; unclear D gene. CDR1 is LNHDA, CDR2 SQIVND, per germline (reference sequence). The CDR3 length is 11 residues. V gave up 6 bases and J gave up 12 bases, with 12 bases separating them. The CDR3 sequence: CASSSLRLQHF. The CDR3, as DNA: TGTGCCAGTAGCTCTCTCCGACTCCAGCATTTT.

The V and J genes are TRBV7-9 and TRBJ2-7; 7 nucleotides align to TRBD1. Germline V gene lookup returns CDR1 SEHNR and CDR2 FQNEAQ (reference sequence). The CDR3 is 15 residues long. V lost 5 bases and J lost 8; bases outside the gene matches: 15. The CDR3 sequence: CASSPRTGSGFQQYF. CDR3 sequence (DNA): TGTGCCAGCAGCCCCAGGACAGGCTCCGGATTCCAGCAGTACTTC.

The CDR3 here is CASSLGGLAGGFTDTQYF. The CDR3 DNA reads TGTGCCAGCAGCTTAGGGGGACTAGCGGGAGGTTTTACAGATACGCAGTATTTT. The rearrangement joins TRBV7-3 to TRBJ2-3, with TRBD2 matching over 15 bases. Trimming removed 2 bases from V and 3 bases from J; junction bases left unmatched: 6. Germline CDR1 and CDR2: SGHTA and FQGTGA. The CDR3 spans 18 residues.

This chain uses TRBV5-1 with TRBJ1-1; maybe TRBD1 (5 bases). From germline, CDR1 is SGHRS and CDR2 YFSETQ. There are 13 residues in the CDR3. The germline V and J ends were trimmed by 4 bases and 1 base, with 8 bases remaining between them. CDR3 sequence (DNA): TGCGCCAGCAGCGTCAGGGAGAACACTGAAGCTTTCTTT. Its translation is CASSVRENTEAFF.

The chain has TRBV4-2 and TRBJ1-4; TRBD1 agrees at 10 bases. Germline CDR1 LGHNA, CDR2 YNFKEQ. There are 16 residues in the CDR3. The J segment lost 6 bases and the V segment lost 4 bases, leaving 8 bases of the junction unmatched. The CDR3 spells CASSRVTGTGDEKLFF. CDR3 coding DNA: TGTGCCAGCAGCCGAGTTACCGGGACAGGGGATGAAAAACTGTTTTTT.

The rearrangement uses TRBV15 and TRBJ2-7; the D gene is possibly TRBD2 (5 bases). Between the trimmed V and J ends, which lost 0 bases and 1 base, there was a span of 10 bases. This CDR3 region has 15 residues. Germline lookup yields CDR1 LNHNV and CDR2 YYDKDF (reference sequence). The CDR3 sequence: CATSRDPRGSYEQYF. The CDR3 nucleotides read TGTGCCACCAGCAGAGATCCCCGGGGATCCTACGAGCAGTACTTC.

The V call is TRBV30, the J call TRBJ1-1; 8 bases are shared with TRBD1. Germline V gene data show CDR1 as GTSNPN and CDR2 as SVGIG (reference sequence). The CDR3 has 14 amino acids. The J segment lost 5 bases and the V segment lost 2 bases, leaving 7 bases of the junction unmatched. The CDR3 sequence: CAWSYRTGWTEAFF. As DNA, the CDR3 is TGTGCCTGGAGTTACAGGACAGGGTGGACTGAAGCTTTCTTT. Complete variable domain (other parts from reference TRBV30 and TRBJ1-1): SQTIHQWPATLVQPVGSPLSLECTVEGTSNPNLYWYRQAAGRGLQLLFYSVGIGQISSEVPQNLSASRPQDRQFILSSKKLLLSDSGFYLCAWSYRTGWTEAFFGQGTRLTVV.

The V gene is TRBV6-1, the J gene TRBJ1-5; 8 bases match TRBD1. Germline V CDR1 and CDR2: MNHNS, SASEGT. This CDR3 has 16 amino acids. The ends lost 4 bases at V and 2 bases at J; junction bases unmatched: 7. The CDR3 DNA reads TGTGCCAGCAGTGGGGTGGACAGGGCCCGCAATCAGCCCCAGCATTTT. This sequence encodes CASSGVDRARNQPQHF.

This rearrangement joins TRBV9 to TRBJ1-1, with 7 bases lining up with TRBD1. Germline V gene data show CDR1 as SGDLS and CDR2 as YYNGEE. J lost 4 bases, V lost 1 base, and 10 bases had no gene match. The CDR3 length is 16 residues. The CDR3 sequence: CASSVHPTGESTEAFF. The CDR3 nucleotides are TGTGCCAGCAGCGTACATCCTACAGGGGAGTCCACTGAAGCTTTCTTT.

Remarks on this clone: This specimen includes other DNA sequences encoding the same CDR3. V gene TRBV5-1 combines with J gene TRBJ2-1; weak D call: TRBD1 (6 bases). This CDR3 spans 14 amino acids. Germline V gene data show CDR1 as SGHRS and CDR2 as YFSETQ. Deletions cut 4 bases from V and 3 bases from J, with 11 bases between. As DNA, the CDR3 is TGCGCCAGCAGCACAGGACAGAGCTACAATGAGCAGTTCTTC. It yields the protein CASSTGQSYNEQFF.

V and J are TRBV9 and TRBJ1-2, with D hard to call. V was cut by 6 bases and J by 3 bases, with 15 bases left in between. This CDR3 has 14 amino acids. Germline V gene lookup returns CDR1 SGDLS and CDR2 YYNGEE. The CDR3 region is CASTPAPGDYGYTF. DNA of the CDR3: TGTGCCAGCACCCCCGCCCCGGGAGACTATGGCTACACCTTC.

The genes are TRBV6-1 and TRBJ2-3; TRBD2 agrees at 11 bases. The CDR3 is made up of 16 amino acids. Germline V lookup: CDR1 MNHNS, CDR2 SASEGT. V lost 4 bases to trimming and J lost 0 bases; unmatched junction nucleotides: 3. The CDR3 spells CASSATSGTSTDTQYF. CDR3 nucleotides: TGTGCCAGCAGTGCGACTAGCGGGACTAGCACAGATACGCAGTATTTT.

CDR3 nucleotide sequence: TGCGCCAGCAGCTTACAAACAGGGTCTTCTGGAAACACCATATATTTT. Its translation: CASSLQTGSSGNTIYF. The chain uses TRBV5-1 and TRBJ1-3; tentatively, D is TRBD1 (6 bases). V dropped 2 bases and J dropped 1 base, with 13 bases sitting between them. Germline CDR1 reads SGHRS; CDR2 reads YFSETQ. There are 16 residues in the CDR3.